This T cell receptor (beta chain) was identified during a study of blood T cell repertoires in COVID-19. Study summary: Samples representing acute and convalescent COVID-19 were sourced from the United States, Italy and Spain.

CDR1 is SGHRS, CDR2 YFSETQ, per germline. The CDR3 has 17 amino acids. J gave up 2 bases and V 1 base, and 8 bases lay outside the gene matches. As processed by the authors: Scientists estimated how many nucleated cells there were by amplifying reference gene primers. The data were produced by immunoSEQ multiplex PCR, yet TCRdb's version contains in-frame clones alone and is incomplete. For V, J and clone size, that table is used; D and trimming come from the DNA. The sample shows hundreds of thousands of clones, about 83% of them seen only once. This TCR was sampled from a woman between 45 and 65 years old with acute or convalescent COVID-19. V gene TRBV5-1 combines with J gene TRBJ1-3, with 8 bases lining up with TRBD1. Input material: peripheral blood. The CDR3, as DNA: TGCGCCAGCAGCTTGACTCCCTCGACAGGGGCTGGAAACACCATATATTTT. As protein: CASSLTPSTGAGNTIYF.